This T cell receptor (beta chain) came from a study of T cell clones after liver transplantation. Study overall: In this trial, immunosuppression withdrawal was attempted within 2 years of liver transplant. Pre-transplant mixed lymphocyte reactions yielded third-party-reactive TCRbeta sequences as comparators for graft-donor-reactive sequences. Blood was drawn pre-transplant, before withdrawal, and after full or failed withdrawal. Findings and limits, study-wide: Compared with third party-reactive sequences, donor-reactive ones declined more, independent of withdrawal success.

Worth noting for this clone: Its antigen is as yet unknown.

TCRdb's table, derived via immunoSEQ multiplex PCR, lists solely in-frame clones and lacks some. The sample lists about 21,000 clones; roughly 92% were seen once. The V gene's germline CDR1 is MNHNY and CDR2 SVGAGI (reference sequence). V shed 4 bases and J 6 bases; nucleotides not matched to a gene: 9. The CDR3 covers 14 residues. The sample was CD8+ T cells from blood, taken around 25 months after liver transplant. The sequence came from a human patient who received a liver transplant. Some T cells could come from the graft donor. The chain uses TRBV6-6 and TRBJ2-7; 7 bases line up with TRBD1. Written as DNA, the CDR3 is TGTGCCAGCAGTTCGATAAGGGGGCCGGGCGAGCAGTACTTC. This sequence encodes CASSSIRGPGEQYF.